This TCR beta chain comes out of a study of beta chain features in type 1 diabetes. This CDR3 is built from 15 residues. V lost 7 bases, J lost 0 bases, and 10 bases lay in between. Germline V CDR1 and CDR2: MNHEY, SMNVEV (reference sequence). A single heparinised blood sample, averaging approximately 0.12 L, was obtained per donor. Since all of the isolated RNA was reverse transcribed, expressed TCRB transcripts were what got sequenced. Sequencing was performed with immunoSEQ multiplex PCR; in TCRdb, only in-frame clones are kept and a portion is missing. The sample lists 450,000 or so clones; about an eighth were seen once.

The chain has TRBV27 and TRBJ2-6; D gene unclear. The receptor's source is a woman between 18 and 29 years old in good health. Sequencing used naive CD4+ T cells from blood. The CDR3 reads CASKNIRSGANVLTF. For the CDR3, the DNA is TGTGCCAGCAAGAATATTCGCTCTGGGGCCAACGTCCTGACTTTC.